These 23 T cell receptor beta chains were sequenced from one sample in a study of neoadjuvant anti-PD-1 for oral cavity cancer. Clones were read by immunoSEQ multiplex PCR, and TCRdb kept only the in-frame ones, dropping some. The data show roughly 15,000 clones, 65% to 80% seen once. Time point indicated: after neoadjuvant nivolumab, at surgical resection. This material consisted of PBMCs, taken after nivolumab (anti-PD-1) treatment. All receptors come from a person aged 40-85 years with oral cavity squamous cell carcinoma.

This CDR3 is CASSVTDSNQPQHF. DNA of the CDR3: TGTGCCAGCAGCGTAACAGATAGCAATCAGCCCCAGCATTTT. The chain uses TRBV9 and TRBJ1-5; unclear D gene. CDR1 and CDR2 (germline): SGDLS, YYNGEE. The CDR3 is 14 residues long. V dropped 1 base and J dropped 0 bases, with 5 bases sitting between them.

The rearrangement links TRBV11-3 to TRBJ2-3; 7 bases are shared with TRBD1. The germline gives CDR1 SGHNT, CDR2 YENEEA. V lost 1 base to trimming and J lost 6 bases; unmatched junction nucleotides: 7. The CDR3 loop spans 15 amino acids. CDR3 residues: CASSLGQGDTDTQYF. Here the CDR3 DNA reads TGTGCCAGCAGCTTAGGGCAGGGGGATACGGATACGCAGTATTTT.

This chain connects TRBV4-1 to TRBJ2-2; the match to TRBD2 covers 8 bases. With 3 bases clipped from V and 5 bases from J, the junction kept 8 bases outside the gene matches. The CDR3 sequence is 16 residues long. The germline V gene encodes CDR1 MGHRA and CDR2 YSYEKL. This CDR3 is CASSHGASGGTGELFF. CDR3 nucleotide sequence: TGCGCCAGCAGCCATGGAGCAAGCGGGGGAACCGGGGAGCTGTTTTTT.

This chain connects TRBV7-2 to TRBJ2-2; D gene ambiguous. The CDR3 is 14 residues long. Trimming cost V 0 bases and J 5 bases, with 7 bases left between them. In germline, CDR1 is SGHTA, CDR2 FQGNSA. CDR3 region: CASSLAHLTGELFF. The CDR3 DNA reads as TGTGCCAGCAGCTTAGCGCACCTTACCGGGGAGCTGTTTTTT.

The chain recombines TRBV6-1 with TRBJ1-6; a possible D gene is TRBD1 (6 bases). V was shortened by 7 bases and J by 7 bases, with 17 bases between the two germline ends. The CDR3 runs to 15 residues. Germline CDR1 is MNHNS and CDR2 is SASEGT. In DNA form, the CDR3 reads TGTGCCAGCACCGACGGGACAAGGGGGAATTCACCCCTCCACTTT. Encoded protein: CASTDGTRGNSPLHF.

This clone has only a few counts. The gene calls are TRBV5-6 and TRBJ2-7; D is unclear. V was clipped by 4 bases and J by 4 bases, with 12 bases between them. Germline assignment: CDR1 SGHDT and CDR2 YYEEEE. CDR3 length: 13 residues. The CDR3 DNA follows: TGTGCCAGCAGCCTGGTAGGGCTATACGAGCAGTACTTC. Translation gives CASSLVGLYEQYF.

In nucleotides, the CDR3 is TGTGCCAGCAGCCCTCGACTAGCGCCCTACGAGCAGTACTTC. Translating gives CASSPRLAPYEQYF. The V call is TRBV9, the J call TRBJ2-7; 8 nucleotides line up with TRBD2. The CDR3 length is 14 residues. Trimming took 4 bases from V and 2 from J; bases not matched to a gene: 5. Germline V gene data show CDR1 as SGDLS and CDR2 as YYNGEE.

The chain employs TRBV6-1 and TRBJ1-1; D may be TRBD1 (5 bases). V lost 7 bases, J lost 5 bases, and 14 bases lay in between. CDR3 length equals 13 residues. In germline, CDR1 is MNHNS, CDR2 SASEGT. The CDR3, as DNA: TGTGCCAGCAAGCAAGACAAGGGGACTGAAGCTTTCTTT. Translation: CASKQDKGTEAFF.

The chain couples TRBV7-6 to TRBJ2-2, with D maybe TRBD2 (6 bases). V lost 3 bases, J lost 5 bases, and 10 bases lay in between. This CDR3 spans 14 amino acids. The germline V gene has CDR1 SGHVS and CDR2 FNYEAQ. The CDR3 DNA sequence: TGTGCCAGCAGCTTCGTAGCGGCGACCGGGGAGCTGTTTTTT. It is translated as CASSFVAATGELFF. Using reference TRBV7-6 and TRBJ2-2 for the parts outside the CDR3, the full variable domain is GAGVSQSPRYKVTKRGQDVALRCDPISGHVSLYWYRQALGQGPEFLTYFNYEAQQDKSGLPNDRFSAERPEGSISTLTIQRTEQRDSAMYRCASSFVAATGELFFGEGSRLTVL.

The CDR3 loop is CASSRDVSYEQYF. The CDR3 nucleotides read TGTGCCAGCAGCCGGGATGTCTCCTACGAGCAGTACTTC. The J gene is TRBJ2-7, the V gene TRBV4-2; D is undetermined. The CDR3 has 13 amino acids. Trimming took off 4 bases at V and 0 bases at J, with 7 bases between the two ends. CDR1 LGHNA and CDR2 YNFKEQ come from the germline V gene.

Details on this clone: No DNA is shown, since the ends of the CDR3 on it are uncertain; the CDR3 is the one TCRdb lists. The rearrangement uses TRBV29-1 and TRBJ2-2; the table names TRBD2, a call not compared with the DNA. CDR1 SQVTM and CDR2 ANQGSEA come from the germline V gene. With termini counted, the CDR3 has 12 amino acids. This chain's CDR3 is CSVGPGTGELFF.

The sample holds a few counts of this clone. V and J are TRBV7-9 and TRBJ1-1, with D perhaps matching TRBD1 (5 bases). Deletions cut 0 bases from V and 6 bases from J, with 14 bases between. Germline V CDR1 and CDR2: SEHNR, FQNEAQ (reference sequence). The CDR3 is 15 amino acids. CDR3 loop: CASSLAMGRGAEAFF. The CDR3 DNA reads TGTGCCAGCAGCTTAGCGATGGGCCGGGGGGCTGAAGCTTTCTTT.

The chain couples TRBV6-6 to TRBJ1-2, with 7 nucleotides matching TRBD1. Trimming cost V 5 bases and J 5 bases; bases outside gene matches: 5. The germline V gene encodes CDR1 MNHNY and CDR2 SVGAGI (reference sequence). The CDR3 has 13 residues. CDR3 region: CASSHDREYGYTF. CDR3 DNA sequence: TGTGCCAGCAGTCACGACAGGGAGTATGGCTACACCTTC.

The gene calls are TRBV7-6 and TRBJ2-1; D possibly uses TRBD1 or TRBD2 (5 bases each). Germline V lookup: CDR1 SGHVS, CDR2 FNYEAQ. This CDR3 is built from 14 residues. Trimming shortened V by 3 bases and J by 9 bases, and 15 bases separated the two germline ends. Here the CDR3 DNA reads TGTGCCAGCAGCTTGGCACAGGCTGGGGGTGAGCAGTTCTTC. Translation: CASSLAQAGGEQFF.

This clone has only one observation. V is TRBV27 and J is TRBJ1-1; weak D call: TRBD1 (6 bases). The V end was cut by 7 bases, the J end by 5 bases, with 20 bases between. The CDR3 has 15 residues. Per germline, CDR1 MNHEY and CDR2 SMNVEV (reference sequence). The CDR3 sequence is CASIPAGGFGTEAFF. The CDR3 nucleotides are TGTGCCAGCATTCCTGCGGGGGGCTTTGGGACTGAAGCTTTCTTT.

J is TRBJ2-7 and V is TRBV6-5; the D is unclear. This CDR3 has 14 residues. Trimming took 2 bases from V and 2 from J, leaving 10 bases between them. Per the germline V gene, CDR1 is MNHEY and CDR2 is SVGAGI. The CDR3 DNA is TGTGCCAGCAGTTACGATCTGTTCGCCTACGAGCAGTACTTC. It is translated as CASSYDLFAYEQYF.

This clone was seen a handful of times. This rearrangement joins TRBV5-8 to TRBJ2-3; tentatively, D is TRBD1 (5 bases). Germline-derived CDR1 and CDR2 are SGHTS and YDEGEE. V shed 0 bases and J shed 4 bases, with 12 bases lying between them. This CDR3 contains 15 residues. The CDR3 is CASSLGSWGADTQYF. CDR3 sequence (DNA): TGTGCCAGCAGCTTGGGATCTTGGGGCGCAGATACGCAGTATTTT.

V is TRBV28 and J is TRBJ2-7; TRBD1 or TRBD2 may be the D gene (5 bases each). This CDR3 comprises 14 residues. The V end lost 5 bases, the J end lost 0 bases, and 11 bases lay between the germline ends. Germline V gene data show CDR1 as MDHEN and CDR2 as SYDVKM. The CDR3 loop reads CASSGTSDSYEQYF. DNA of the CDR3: TGTGCCAGCAGTGGGACCTCGGACTCCTACGAGCAGTACTTC.

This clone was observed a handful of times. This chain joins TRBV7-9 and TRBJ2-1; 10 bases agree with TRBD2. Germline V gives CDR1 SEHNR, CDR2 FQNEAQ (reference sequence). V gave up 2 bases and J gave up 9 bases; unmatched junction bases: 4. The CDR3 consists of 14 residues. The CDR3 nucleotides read TGTGCCAGCAGCTTACTAGCGGGAGCGCCTGAGCAGTTCTTC. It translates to CASSLLAGAPEQFF. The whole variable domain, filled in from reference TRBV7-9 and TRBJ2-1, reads DTGVSQNPRHKITKRGQNVTFRCDPISEHNRLYWYRQTLGQGPEFLTYFQNEAQLEKSRLLSDRFSAERPKGSFSTLEIQRTEQGDSAMYLCASSLLAGAPEQFFGPGTRLTVL.

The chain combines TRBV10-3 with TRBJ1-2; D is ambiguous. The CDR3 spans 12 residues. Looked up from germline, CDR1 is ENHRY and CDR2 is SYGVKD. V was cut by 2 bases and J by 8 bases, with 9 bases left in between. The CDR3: CAISETAVGYTF. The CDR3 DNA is TGTGCCATCAGTGAGACAGCGGTGGGCTACACCTTC.

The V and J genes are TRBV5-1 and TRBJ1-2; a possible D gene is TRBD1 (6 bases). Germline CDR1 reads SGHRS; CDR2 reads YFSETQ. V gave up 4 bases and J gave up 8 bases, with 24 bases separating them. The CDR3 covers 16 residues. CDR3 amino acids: CASSRNPTTGSEGYTF. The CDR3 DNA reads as TGCGCCAGCAGCCGTAACCCCACGACAGGTTCAGAAGGCTACACCTTC.

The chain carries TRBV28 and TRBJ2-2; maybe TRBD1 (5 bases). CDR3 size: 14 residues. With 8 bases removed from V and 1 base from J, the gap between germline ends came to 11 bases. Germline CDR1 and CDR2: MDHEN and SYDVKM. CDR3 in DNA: TGTGCCAGCCACCCAGGACAGAACACCGGGGAGCTGTTTTTT. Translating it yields CASHPGQNTGELFF.

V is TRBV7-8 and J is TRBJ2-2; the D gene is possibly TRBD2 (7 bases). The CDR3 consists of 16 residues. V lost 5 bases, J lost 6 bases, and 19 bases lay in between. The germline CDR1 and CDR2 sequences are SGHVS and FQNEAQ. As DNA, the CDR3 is TGTGCCAGCAGCCCGGGGCGAGGGGGGGAAGCCGGGGAGCTGTTTTTT. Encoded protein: CASSPGRGGEAGELFF.